Following are 8 T cell receptor beta chains from one sample sequenced in a study of PD-L1 blockade in urothelial cancer. Profiling relied on immunoSEQ multiplex PCR, and the TCRdb table lists in-frame clones only, not all of them. The table records 30,000 to 45,000 clones, around nine tenths of them present only once. This specimen consisted of PBMCs, obtained around atezolizumab (anti-PD-L1) treatment. The receptors derive from a man between 65 and 85 years old with urothelial cancer.

The chain couples TRBV19 to TRBJ2-7, with D maybe TRBD2 (5 bases). Germline assignment: CDR1 LNHDA and CDR2 SQIVND (reference sequence). Trimming took 9 bases from V and 3 from J, leaving 21 bases between them. This CDR3 has 15 residues. The CDR3, as DNA: TGTGCCAGCCGGAGAAGTCAGGACTCTTACTACGAGCAGTACTTC. This translates into CASRRSQDSYYEQYF.

The V call is TRBV7-9, the J call TRBJ2-1, with D possibly being TRBD1 (6 bases). CDR1 is SEHNR and CDR2 is FQNEAQ in the germline V gene (reference sequence). CDR3 size: 15 residues. With 5 bases removed from V and 2 bases from J, the gap between germline ends came to 13 bases. Here the CDR3 DNA reads TGTGCCAGCAGCGTCCCGACAGGAGCCTACAATGAGCAGTTCTTC. Protein: CASSVPTGAYNEQFF.

The rearrangement links TRBV28 to TRBJ2-1; 9 bases agree with TRBD2. The V and J ends lost 5 bases and 0 bases, in that order; junction bases with no gene match: 5. This CDR3 spans 16 amino acids. CDR1 is MDHEN, CDR2 SYDVKM, per germline. CDR3 nucleotide sequence: TGTGCCAGCAGTATAGGACTAGCGAGCTCCTACAATGAGCAGTTCTTC. It yields the protein CASSIGLASSYNEQFF.

The CDR3 protein is CASSPRGRSPEAFF. As DNA, the CDR3 is TGTGCCAGCAGTCCGCGGGGACGGTCCCCTGAAGCTTTCTTT. The rearrangement joins TRBV28 to TRBJ1-1; a possible D gene is TRBD1 (5 bases). V shed 5 bases and J shed 6 bases, with 16 bases lying between them. CDR1 and CDR2 (germline): MDHEN, SYDVKM. This CDR3 has 14 amino acids.

The J gene is TRBJ2-1, the V gene TRBV11-1, with D tentatively TRBD1 (6 bases). The CDR3 loop spans 16 amino acids. Germline loops: CDR1 SGHAT, CDR2 FQDESV (reference sequence). The V end lost 5 bases, the J end lost 5 bases, and 19 bases lay between the germline ends. In DNA form, the CDR3 reads TGTGCCAGCAGCCCCAAAGCCTACAGGGCTAACAATGAGCAGTTCTTC. Amino acid sequence: CASSPKAYRANNEQFF.

This chain uses TRBV27 with TRBJ1-4; D is unclear. The V gene's germline CDR1 is MNHEY and CDR2 SMNVEV (reference sequence). Trimming shortened V by 5 bases and J by 1 base, and 14 bases separated the two germline ends. This CDR3 has 16 residues. The CDR3 DNA is TGTGCCAGCAGTCCCCGGGCGGGGATAACTAATGAAAAACTGTTTTTT. Amino acids: CASSPRAGITNEKLFF.

The V gene is TRBV28, the J gene TRBJ2-1; 7 nucleotides line up with TRBD2. Germline V lookup: CDR1 MDHEN, CDR2 SYDVKM. CDR3 size: 15 residues. Trimming at V came to 6 bases and at J to 10 bases, leaving 15 bases not matched to a gene. CDR3 coding DNA: TGTGCCAGCAGCCCTGGAGCGGGGTCTTCTTTCGAGCAGTTCTTC. It yields the protein CASSPGAGSSFEQFF.

The CDR3, as DNA: TGTGCCAGCACCAAGGGTGGTTTGTTCGGACTAGCGGGCGAGACCCAGTACTTC. It codes for CASTKGGLFGLAGETQYF. The J gene is TRBJ2-5, the V gene TRBV21-1; the table calls TRBD2, which could not be checked here. TRBV21-1 has pseudogene status. The CDR3 has 18 residues.